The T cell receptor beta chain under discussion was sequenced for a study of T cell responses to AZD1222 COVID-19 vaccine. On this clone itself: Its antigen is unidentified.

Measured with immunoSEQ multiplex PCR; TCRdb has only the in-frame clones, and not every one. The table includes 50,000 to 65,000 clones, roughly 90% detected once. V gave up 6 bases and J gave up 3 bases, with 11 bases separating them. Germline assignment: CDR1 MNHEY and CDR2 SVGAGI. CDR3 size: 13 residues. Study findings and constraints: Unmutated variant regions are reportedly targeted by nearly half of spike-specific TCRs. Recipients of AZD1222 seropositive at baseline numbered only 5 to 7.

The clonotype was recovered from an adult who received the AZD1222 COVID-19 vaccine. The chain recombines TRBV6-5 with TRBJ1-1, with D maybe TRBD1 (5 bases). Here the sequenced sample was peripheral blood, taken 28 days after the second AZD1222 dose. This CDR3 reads CASRLGVDTEAFF. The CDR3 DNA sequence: TGTGCCAGCAGACTGGGGGTAGACACTGAAGCTTTCTTT.